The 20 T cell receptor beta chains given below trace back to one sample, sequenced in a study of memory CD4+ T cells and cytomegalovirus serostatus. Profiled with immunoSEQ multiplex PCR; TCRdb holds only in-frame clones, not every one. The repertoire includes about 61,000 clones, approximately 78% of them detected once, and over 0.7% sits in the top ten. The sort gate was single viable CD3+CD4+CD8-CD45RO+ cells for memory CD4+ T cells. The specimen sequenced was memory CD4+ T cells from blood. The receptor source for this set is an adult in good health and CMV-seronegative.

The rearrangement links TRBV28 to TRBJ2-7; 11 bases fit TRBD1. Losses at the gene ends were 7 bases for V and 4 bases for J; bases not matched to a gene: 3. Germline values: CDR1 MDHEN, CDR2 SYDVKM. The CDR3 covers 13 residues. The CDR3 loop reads CASKGTGGYEQYF. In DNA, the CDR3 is TGTGCCAGCAAGGGGACAGGGGGGTACGAGCAGTACTTC.

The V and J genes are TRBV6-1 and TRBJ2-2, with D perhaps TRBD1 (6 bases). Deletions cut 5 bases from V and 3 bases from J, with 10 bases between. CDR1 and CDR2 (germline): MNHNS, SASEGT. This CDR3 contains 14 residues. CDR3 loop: CASSLRTDTGELFF. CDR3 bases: TGTGCCAGCAGTCTCCGGACAGACACCGGGGAGCTGTTTTTT.

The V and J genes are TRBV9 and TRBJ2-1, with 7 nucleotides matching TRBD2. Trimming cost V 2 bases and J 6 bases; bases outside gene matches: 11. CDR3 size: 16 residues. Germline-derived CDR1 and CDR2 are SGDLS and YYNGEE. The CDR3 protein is CASSVGSGVVGNEQFF. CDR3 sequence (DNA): TGTGCCAGCAGCGTCGGAAGCGGGGTGGTAGGCAATGAGCAGTTCTTC.

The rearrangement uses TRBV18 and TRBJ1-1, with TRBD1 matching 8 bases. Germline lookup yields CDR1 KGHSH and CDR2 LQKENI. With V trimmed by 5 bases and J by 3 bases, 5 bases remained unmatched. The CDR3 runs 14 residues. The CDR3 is CASSGQGMDTEAFF. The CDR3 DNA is TGTGCCAGCTCAGGACAGGGCATGGACACTGAAGCTTTCTTT.

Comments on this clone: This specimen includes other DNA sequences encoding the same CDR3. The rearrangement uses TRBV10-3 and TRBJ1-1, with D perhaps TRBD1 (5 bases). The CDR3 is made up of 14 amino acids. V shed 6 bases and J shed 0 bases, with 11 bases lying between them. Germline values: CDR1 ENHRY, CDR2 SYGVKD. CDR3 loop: CAISSDRLNTEAFF. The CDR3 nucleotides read TGTGCCATCAGCTCAGACAGATTGAACACTGAAGCTTTCTTT.

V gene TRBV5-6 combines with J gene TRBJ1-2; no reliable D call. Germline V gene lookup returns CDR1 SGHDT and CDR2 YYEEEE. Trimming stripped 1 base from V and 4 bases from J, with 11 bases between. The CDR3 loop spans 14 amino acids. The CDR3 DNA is TGTGCCAGCAGCTTGAAGGACGAGAGCTATGGCTACACCTTC. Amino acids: CASSLKDESYGYTF.

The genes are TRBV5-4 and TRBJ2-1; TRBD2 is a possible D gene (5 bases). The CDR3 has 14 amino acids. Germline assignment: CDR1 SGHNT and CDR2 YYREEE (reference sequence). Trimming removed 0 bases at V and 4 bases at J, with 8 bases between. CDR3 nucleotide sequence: TGTGCCAGCAGCTTGGGGGAGAGGTACAATGAGCAGTTCTTC. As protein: CASSLGERYNEQFF.

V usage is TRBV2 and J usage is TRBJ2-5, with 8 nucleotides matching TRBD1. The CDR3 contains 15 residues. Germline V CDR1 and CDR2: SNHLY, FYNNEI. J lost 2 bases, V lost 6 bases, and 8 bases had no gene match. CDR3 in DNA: TGTGCCAGCAGCAGGGGGCGTCCGGAACAAGAGACCCAGTACTTC. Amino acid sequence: CASSRGRPEQETQYF.

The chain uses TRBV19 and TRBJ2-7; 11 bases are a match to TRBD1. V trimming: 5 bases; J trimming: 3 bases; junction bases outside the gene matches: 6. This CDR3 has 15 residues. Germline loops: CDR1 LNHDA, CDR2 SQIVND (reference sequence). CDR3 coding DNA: TGTGCCAGTAGTCTACGGACAGGGGGCTACTACGAGCAGTACTTC. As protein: CASSLRTGGYYEQYF.

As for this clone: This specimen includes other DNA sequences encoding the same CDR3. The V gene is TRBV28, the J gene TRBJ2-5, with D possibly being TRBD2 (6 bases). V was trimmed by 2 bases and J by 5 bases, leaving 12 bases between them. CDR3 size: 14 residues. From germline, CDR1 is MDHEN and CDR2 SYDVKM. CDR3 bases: TGTGCCAGCAGTTTACATGGGGGAGGTGAGACCCAGTACTTC. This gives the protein CASSLHGGGETQYF.

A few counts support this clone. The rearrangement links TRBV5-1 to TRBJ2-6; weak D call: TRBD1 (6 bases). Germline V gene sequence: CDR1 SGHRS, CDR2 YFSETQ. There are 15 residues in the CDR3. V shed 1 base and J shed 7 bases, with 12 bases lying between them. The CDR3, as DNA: TGCGCCAGCAGCTTGATGGCACAGGGAGCCAACGTCCTGACTTTC. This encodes CASSLMAQGANVLTF.

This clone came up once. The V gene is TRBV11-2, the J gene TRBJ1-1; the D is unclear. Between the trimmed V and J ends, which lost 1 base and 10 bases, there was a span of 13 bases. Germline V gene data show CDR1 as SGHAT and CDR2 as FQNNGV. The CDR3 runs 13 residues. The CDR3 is CASSLVRPAGAFF. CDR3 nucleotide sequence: TGTGCCAGCAGCTTAGTCCGGCCCGCAGGAGCTTTCTTT.

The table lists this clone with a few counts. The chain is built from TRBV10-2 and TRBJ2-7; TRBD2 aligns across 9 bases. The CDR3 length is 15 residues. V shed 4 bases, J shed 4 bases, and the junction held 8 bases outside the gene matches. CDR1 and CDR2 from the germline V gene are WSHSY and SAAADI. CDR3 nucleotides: TGCGCCAGCAGTGTTGCGGGTAGCGGGAGTTACGAGCAGTACTTC. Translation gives CASSVAGSGSYEQYF.

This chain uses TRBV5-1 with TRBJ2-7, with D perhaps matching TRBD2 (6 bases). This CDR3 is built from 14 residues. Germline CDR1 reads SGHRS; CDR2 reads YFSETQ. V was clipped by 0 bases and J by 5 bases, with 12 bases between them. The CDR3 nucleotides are TGCGCCAGCAGCTTGGGGACTAACAGACACGAGCAGTACTTC. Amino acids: CASSLGTNRHEQYF. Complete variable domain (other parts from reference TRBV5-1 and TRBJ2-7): KAGVTQTPRYLIKTRGQQVTLSCSPISGHRSVSWYQQTPGQGLQFLFEYFSETQRNKGNFPGRFSGRQFSNSRSEMNVSTLELGDSALYLCASSLGTNRHEQYFGPGTRLTVT.

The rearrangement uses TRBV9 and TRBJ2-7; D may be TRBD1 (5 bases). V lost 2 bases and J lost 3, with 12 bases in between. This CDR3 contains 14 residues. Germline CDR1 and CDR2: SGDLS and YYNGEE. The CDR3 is CASSVGRAGYEQYF. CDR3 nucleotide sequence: TGTGCCAGCAGCGTGGGCAGGGCAGGCTACGAGCAGTACTTC. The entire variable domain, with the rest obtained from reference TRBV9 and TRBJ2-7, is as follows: DSGVTQTPKHLITATGQRVTLRCSPRSGDLSVYWYQQSLDQGLQFLIQYYNGEERAKGNILERFSAQQFPDLHSELNLSSLELGDSALYFCASSVGRAGYEQYFGPGTRLTVT.

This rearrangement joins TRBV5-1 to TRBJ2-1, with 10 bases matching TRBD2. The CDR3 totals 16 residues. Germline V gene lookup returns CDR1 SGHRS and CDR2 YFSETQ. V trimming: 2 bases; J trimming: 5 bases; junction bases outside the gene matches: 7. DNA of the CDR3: TGCGCCAGCAGCTTCCGAGCGGGGGGGCCTGACAATGAGCAGTTCTTC. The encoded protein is CASSFRAGGPDNEQFF.

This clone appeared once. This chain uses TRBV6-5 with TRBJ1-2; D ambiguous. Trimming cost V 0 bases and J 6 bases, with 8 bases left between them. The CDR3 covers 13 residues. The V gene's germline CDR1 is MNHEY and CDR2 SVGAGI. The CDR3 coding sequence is TGTGCCAGCAGTTACTCTAGTCGGGATGGCTACACCTTC. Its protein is CASSYSSRDGYTF.

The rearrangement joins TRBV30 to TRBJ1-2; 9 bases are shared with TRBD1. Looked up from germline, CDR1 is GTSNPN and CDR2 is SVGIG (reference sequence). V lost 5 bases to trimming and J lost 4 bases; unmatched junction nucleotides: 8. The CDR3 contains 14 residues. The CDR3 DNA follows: TGTGCCTGGTTAGGACAGGGGAACCCCTATGGCTACACCTTC. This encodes CAWLGQGNPYGYTF.

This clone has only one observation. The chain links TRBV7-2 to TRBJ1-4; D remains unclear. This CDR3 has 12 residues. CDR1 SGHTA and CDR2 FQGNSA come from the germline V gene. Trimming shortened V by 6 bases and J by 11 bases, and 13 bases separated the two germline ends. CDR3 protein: CASSNFREKLFF. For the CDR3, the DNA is TGTGCCAGCAGTAATTTCCGAGAGAAACTGTTTTTT.

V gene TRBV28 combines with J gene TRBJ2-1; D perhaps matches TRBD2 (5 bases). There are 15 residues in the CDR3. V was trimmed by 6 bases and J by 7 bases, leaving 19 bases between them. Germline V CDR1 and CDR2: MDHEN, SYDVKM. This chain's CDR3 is CASSPSSSLWNEQFF. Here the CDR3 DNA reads TGTGCCAGCAGCCCTAGCTCCTCTCTCTGGAATGAGCAGTTCTTC. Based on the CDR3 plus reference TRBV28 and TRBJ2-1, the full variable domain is DVKVTQSSRYLVKRTGEKVFLECVQDMDHENMFWYRQDPGLGLRLIYFSYDVKMKEKGDIPEGYSVSREKKERFSLILESASTNQTSMYLCASSPSSSLWNEQFFGPGTRLTVL.